The 20 T cell receptor beta chains listed next were all sequenced from one sample in a study of T cell responses to AZD1222 COVID-19 vaccine. Clones were sequenced by immunoSEQ multiplex PCR, and TCRdb holds only the in-frame ones, with some missing. Of around 150,000 clones listed, 94% are singletons. The specimen was peripheral blood, collected on day 0 of AZD1222 vaccination. The receptor set was obtained from an adult in good health.

The V gene is TRBV5-1, the J gene TRBJ1-1; D unresolved. V lost 0 bases and J 4 bases, leaving 10 bases between the germline ends. CDR1 is SGHRS and CDR2 is YFSETQ in the germline V gene. The length of the CDR3 is 14 residues. CDR3 sequence reads: CASSLATPRTEAFF. The CDR3 DNA follows: TGCGCCAGCAGCTTGGCGACCCCTCGCACTGAAGCTTTCTTT.

CDR3 protein: CASSLRGLSNQPQHF. CDR3 in DNA: TGTGCCAGCAGCTTGCGCGGTCTGAGCAATCAGCCCCAGCATTTT. The V call is TRBV5-5, the J call TRBJ1-5; D ambiguous. The germline V and J ends were trimmed by 1 base and 1 base, with 9 bases remaining between them. This CDR3 comprises 15 residues. Germline assignment: CDR1 SGHKS and CDR2 YYEKEE (reference sequence).

The chain links TRBV15 to TRBJ2-1; 10 bases agree with TRBD2. The ends lost 5 bases at V and 0 bases at J; junction bases unmatched: 4. The CDR3 is 16 amino acids. Germline CDR1 and CDR2: LNHNV and YYDKDF (reference sequence). The DNA for the CDR3 is TGTGCCACCAGCTTTAGCGGGGGGTTCTCCTACAATGAGCAGTTCTTC. Its translation is CATSFSGGFSYNEQFF.

The V and J genes are TRBV9 and TRBJ2-3; weak D call: TRBD2 (7 bases). Germline loops: CDR1 SGDLS, CDR2 YYNGEE. The length of the CDR3 is 15 residues. The ends were cut back, 3 bases at V and 6 bases at J, with 17 bases in the middle. The CDR3 DNA follows: TGTGCCAGCAGCGCGGAGGGGGGGAAGTCTGATACGCAGTATTTT. Residues: CASSAEGGKSDTQYF.

The CDR3 protein is CASSSNRIPGTNEANYGYTF. Here the CDR3 DNA reads TGTGCCAGCAGTTCAAACCGAATCCCTGGGACCAACGAAGCTAACTATGGCTACACCTTC. The chain joins TRBV6-2 or TRBV6-3 to TRBJ1-2; a possible D gene is TRBD1 (5 bases). The CDR3 extends over 20 amino acids. Trimming took off 4 bases at V and 0 bases at J, with 27 bases between the two ends. Germline V gene sequence: CDR1 MNHEY, CDR2 SVGEGT.

J is TRBJ1-5 and V is TRBV4-1; no clear D. The germline V gene has CDR1 MGHRA and CDR2 YSYEKL. The germline V and J ends were trimmed by 0 bases and 1 base, with 4 bases remaining between them. The CDR3 is 14 amino acids. The CDR3 loop reads CASSQDRSNQPQHF. For the CDR3, the DNA is TGCGCCAGCAGCCAAGACCGAAGCAATCAGCCCCAGCATTTT.

In this sample, this clone turned up once. The rearrangement links TRBV6-1 to TRBJ1-5; D gene uncertain. Trimming took off 3 bases at V and 6 bases at J, with 3 bases between the two ends. There are 11 residues in the CDR3. Germline CDR1 and CDR2: MNHNS and SASEGT. The CDR3 spells CASSDPQPQHF. CDR3 nucleotide sequence: TGTGCCAGCAGTGACCCTCAGCCCCAGCATTTT.

V is TRBV5-4 and J is TRBJ2-3; no firm D call. Trimming cost V 1 base and J 0 bases, with 9 bases left between them. The CDR3 length is 15 residues. Germline assignment: CDR1 SGHNT and CDR2 YYREEE (reference sequence). As DNA, the CDR3 is TGTGCCAGCAGCTTGCGAGCCCTAAGCACAGATACGCAGTATTTT. Translated: CASSLRALSTDTQYF.

The chain links TRBV9 to TRBJ1-5; D gene uncertain. Germline-derived CDR1 and CDR2 are SGDLS and YYNGEE. V lost 4 bases and J lost 1, with 18 bases in between. The CDR3 runs to 17 residues. This CDR3 reads CASSITRALRSNQPQHF. The CDR3 region has the DNA TGTGCCAGCAGCATAACCCGGGCGCTAAGAAGCAATCAGCCCCAGCATTTT.

V and J are TRBV23-1 and TRBJ1-2, with a possible D match to TRBD1 (5 bases). TRBV23-1 is placed among ORFs of uncertain function. The V end was cut by 2 bases, the J end by 1 base, with 11 bases between. The CDR3 is 15 residues long. The CDR3 DNA is TGCGCCAGCAGTCAAAGGGGCAGCCTTAACTATGGCTACACCTTC. The encoded protein is CASSQRGSLNYGYTF.

The V gene is TRBV2, the J gene TRBJ2-7; D gene uncertain. This CDR3 has 16 residues. Germline V lookup: CDR1 SNHLY, CDR2 FYNNEI. The germline V and J ends were trimmed by 3 bases and 0 bases, with 15 bases remaining between them. CDR3 sequence: CASSDPRDKNSYEQYV. The DNA for the CDR3 is TGTGCCAGCAGTGATCCCCGTGACAAGAACTCCTACGAGCAGTACGTC.

The chain couples TRBV7-9 to TRBJ2-5; TRBD2 is a possible D gene (5 bases). Per germline, CDR1 SEHNR and CDR2 FQNEAQ (reference sequence). The CDR3 is 13 residues long. Trimming left V 2 bases short and J 4 bases short, with 8 bases between. The CDR3 sequence is CASSLSEGETQYF. The CDR3 bases are TGTGCCAGCAGCTTAAGTGAGGGAGAGACCCAGTACTTC.

V usage is TRBV7-9 and J usage is TRBJ1-5, with D hard to call. Trimming removed 2 bases from V and 8 bases from J, with 10 bases in between. In germline, CDR1 is SEHNR, CDR2 FQNEAQ (reference sequence). CDR3 length: 13 amino acids. The CDR3 DNA reads as TGTGCCAGCAGCTTAACGTTGTGGGAGCCCCAGCATTTT. Translation gives CASSLTLWEPQHF.

This sequence joins TRBV7-7 and TRBJ2-5; no clear D. V shed 0 bases and J shed 0 bases, with 8 bases lying between them. The CDR3 runs 15 residues. Germline V gives CDR1 SSHAT, CDR2 FNYEAQ (reference sequence). The CDR3 DNA is TGTGCCAGCAGCTTAGCGGGTTTCGACCAAGAGACCCAGTACTTC. Encoded protein: CASSLAGFDQETQYF.

The V call is TRBV28, the J call TRBJ2-6; 8 nucleotides align to TRBD1. From germline, CDR1 is MDHEN and CDR2 SYDVKM. With 2 bases clipped from V and 1 base from J, the junction kept 10 bases outside the gene matches. The CDR3 has 19 residues. CDR3 sequence (DNA): TGTGCCAGCAGTTTACCCACCGGACAGGGTAGATCTGGGGCCAACGTCCTGACTTTC. It encodes CASSLPTGQGRSGANVLTF.

V usage is TRBV12-3 or TRBV12-4 and J usage is TRBJ1-2; D is undetermined. Between the trimmed V and J ends, which lost 1 base and 6 bases, there was a span of 9 bases. The CDR3 loop spans 13 amino acids. The chain's CDR3 is CASSLGGFHGYTF. Written as DNA, the CDR3 is TGTGCCAGCAGTTTAGGAGGGTTCCATGGCTACACCTTC.

The chain is built from TRBV21-1 and TRBJ1-1; no DNA check was done on the table's D call, TRBD1. TRBV21-1 is designated a pseudogene. The length of the CDR3 is 15 residues. In DNA, the CDR3 is TGTGCCAGCAGCAAAGGGTCAGGGTGGAGCACTGAAGCTTTCTTT. Residues: CASSKGSGWSTEAFF.

This rearrangement joins TRBV15 to TRBJ1-2; D is ambiguous. Trimming stripped 4 bases from V and 8 bases from J, with 17 bases between. CDR3 length equals 14 residues. CDR1 is LNHNV, CDR2 YYDKDF, per germline (reference sequence). CDR3 nucleotides: TGTGCCACCAGCACCCGAAGCCCCATTTCGGGCTACACCTTC. Amino acids: CATSTRSPISGYTF.

The rearrangement joins TRBV18 to TRBJ1-1; possible D gene TRBD1, 5 bases. The CDR3 spans 14 residues. V was trimmed by 3 bases and J by 0 bases, leaving 8 bases between them. CDR1 and CDR2 (germline): KGHSH, LQKENI. CDR3 sequence reads: CASSPTVLNTEAFF. CDR3 bases: TGTGCCAGCTCACCGACAGTGTTGAACACTGAAGCTTTCTTT. The full variable domain, completed using reference TRBV18 and TRBJ1-1, is NAGVMQNPRHLVRRRGQEARLRCSPMKGHSHVYWYRQLPEEGLKFMVYLQKENIIDESGMPKERFSAEFPKEGPSILRIQQVVRGDSAAYFCASSPTVLNTEAFFGQGTRLTVV.

The rearrangement uses TRBV19 and TRBJ2-2; 12 bases agree with TRBD2. The CDR3 is made up of 19 amino acids. CDR1 and CDR2 (germline): LNHDA, SQIVND (reference sequence). V lost 2 bases to trimming and J lost 4 bases; unmatched junction nucleotides: 11. The CDR3 spells CASSIMRLAGGPGTGELFF. The CDR3 DNA reads TGTGCCAGTAGTATAATGCGGCTAGCGGGAGGGCCGGGCACCGGGGAGCTGTTTTTT.